This T cell receptor (beta chain) is drawn from a study of T cell responses to AZD1222 COVID-19 vaccine. Study-level findings and limits: The study sampled repertoires only after the peak T cell response.

The CDR3 totals 16 residues. V lost 0 bases, J lost 10 bases, and 21 bases lay in between. CDR1 is MNHEY, CDR2 SVGAGI, per germline. A note on this clone: Its specificity is not known.

The assay was immunoSEQ multiplex PCR, and TCRdb's table has in-frame clones only and misses some. This sample carries around 150,000 clones, roughly 94% of them seen once, and the ten largest clones take over 1%. The sequencing used peripheral blood, collected on day 0 of AZD1222 vaccination. This TCR derives from an adult in good health. This chain joins TRBV6-5 and TRBJ1-2; D is possibly TRBD1 (6 bases). The CDR3 DNA is TGTGCCAGCAGTTACTCGAAGGGGGACATGTCTCTGACCTACACCTTC. Its protein is CASSYSKGDMSLTYTF.